The rows below give T cell receptor beta chains drawn from one sample of a study of post-analysis software for immune sequencing data. Via MiXCR, TCRdb re-called the PCR reads, giving one row per CDR3 protein. The top ten hold more than 0.55% of the sample, which has roughly 730,000 distinct CDR3 sequences, approximately 30% seen once. Sequenced: blood. Receptor source: a girl aged 5-17 years with multiple sclerosis. Each CDR3 is given without its conserved first and last residue. Only some rows state a clone size, as once, few, many or a class for expanded clones.

NA	TRBJ1-4	14	TRBV7-2	ASSLAWARGNEKLF
few	TRBJ2-4	12	TRBV29-1	SVEAGLAKNIQY
NA	TRBJ2-1	15	TRBV4-3	ASSQTGGRAFYNEQF
NA	TRBJ1-2	12	TRBV6-1	ASSELRGPYGYT
NA	NA	7	TRBV24-1	ATYNEQY
few	TRBJ2-2	12	TRBV29-1	SVEVRTNTGELF
NA	TRBJ1-1	12	TRBV20-1	SATLTGGNTEAF
NA	TRBJ2-3	12	TRBV7-9	ASSSRLDIDTQY
few	TRBJ2-1	14	TRBV6-2/TRBV6-3	ASSHELAGVDNEQF
once	TRBJ1-1	14	TRBV6-5	ASTSISGSAGTEAF
few	TRBJ1-2	12	TRBV6-1	ASSGAAANYGYT
NA	TRBJ2-1	13	TRBV5-1	ASRTSGTIYNEQF
few	TRBJ2-1	14	TRBV18	ASSSLGGSSYNEQF
few	TRBJ2-7	16	TRBV7-2	ASSFAGGLAGVPYEQY
few	TRBJ2-3	11	TRBV2	ASIGRWKDTQY
NA	TRBJ2-3	12	TRBV7-2	ASSLAAVGDTQY
few	TRBJ2-7	12	TRBV27	ASRWQGGSYEQY
NA	TRBJ2-1	11	TRBV28	ASSQGAKNEQF
few	TRBJ2-7	10	TRBV28	ASSTFFSEQY
NA	TRBJ2-5	12	TRBV5-1	ASSPRQIQETQY
NA	TRBJ1-6	13	TRBV25-1	ASSEPHGGDSPLH
NA	TRBJ2-3	10	TRBV12-3/TRBV12-4	ASRMNTDTQY
NA	TRBJ1-6	14	TRBV20-1	SVGTDRVTYNSPLH
few	NA	12	TRBV20-1	SAARDSRFETQY
NA	TRBJ1-2	13	TRBV6-1	ASSETSWTSGGYT
few	TRBJ2-5	13	TRBV28	ASSLVSRPEGTQY
once	TRBJ1-2	11	TRBV6-1	ASRTRGNYGYT
few	TRBJ1-2	12	TRBV6-6	ASSPQTASYGYT
few	TRBJ2-7	11	TRBV27	ASMEGQGIKQY
NA	TRBJ2-1	13	TRBV28	ASSYPGQGYNEQF
NA	NA	11	TRBV20-1	SARAGSLYEQY
NA	TRBJ2-1	12	TRBV9	ASSRSGTQADQF
NA	TRBJ2-5	12	TRBV20-1	SAIRGTYQETQY
NA	TRBJ1-6	13	TRBV5-1	ASSFVGTANSPLH
few	TRBJ2-7	13	TRBV27	ASSATSGRTYEQY
few	TRBJ2-1	12	TRBV5-1	ASSSSPGVNEQF
NA	TRBJ1-4	12	TRBV12-3/TRBV12-4	ASRDGPSNEKLF
few	TRBJ1-5	11	TRBV12-3/TRBV12-4	ASSSHRGQPQH
NA	TRBJ2-5	12	TRBV20-1	SAFRFSVGETQY